This TCR beta chain was profiled in a study of blood T cell repertoires in COVID-19. Study overall: PBMCs, B-cell-depleted T cells, or T cells were the source of the cDNA or gDNA that made up the material.

Under the authors' procedure: Cell counts per sample came from amplifying reference gene primers. Some clones are missing from TCRdb's copy, which holds only in-frame ones; the method was immunoSEQ multiplex PCR. The V and J calls and clone size were taken over from that table, and D and trimming were inferred from the DNA. The data show some 220,000 clones, 85% to 90% seen once. V lost 4 bases, J lost 6 bases, and 16 bases lay in between. This CDR3 is built from 15 residues. Germline CDR1 and CDR2: SGHRS and YFSETQ. Participants had their cohort set by participant-reported clinical history. The sample consisted of PBMCs or T cells enriched from blood (not recorded which). The rearrangement links TRBV5-1 to TRBJ1-4; D is uncertain. This receptor was taken from a woman between 18 and 30 years old in a cohort exposed to, infected with or recovered from COVID-19 (not recorded which). The CDR3 region is CASSPQTGGYEKLFF. DNA of the CDR3: TGCGCCAGCAGCCCTCAGACGGGTGGTTATGAAAAACTGTTTTTT.